This T cell receptor (beta chain) emerged from a study of blood T cell repertoires in COVID-19. Original processing methods: It was from reference gene primer amplification that nucleated cell counts were estimated. This table comes from immunoSEQ multiplex PCR, and its TCRdb copy is limited to in-frame clones, with some not included. Clone size and the V and J calls come from that table; the DNA yielded D and trimming. The sample lists over 110,000 clones, about four fifths occurring once. CDR1 is MDHEN, CDR2 SYDVKM, per germline. The CDR3 extends over 16 amino acids. V lost 3 bases to trimming and J lost 2 bases; unmatched junction nucleotides: 5.

Sample: peripheral blood. The sequence was collected from a human donor in a cohort sampled during active COVID-19. The J gene is TRBJ1-3, the V gene TRBV28; 9 nucleotides match TRBD1. CDR3 sequence (DNA): TGTGCCAGCAGTTTCGGGACAGGGCGGGCTGGAAACACCATATATTTT. This gives the protein CASSFGTGRAGNTIYF.